A selection of T cell receptor beta chains follows, all from one sample in a study of cytomegalovirus exposure and HLA in healthy donors. This table comes from immunoSEQ multiplex PCR, and its TCRdb copy is limited to in-frame clones, with some not included. The profile shows 220,000 or so clones, about 74% of them singletons. The sample comprised PBMCs. The receptors come from a woman in her 30s in good health and CMV-seronegative. Both conserved end residues are part of each CDR3. Each record gives: D gene, clone size, J gene, V gene, CDR3 protein, CDR3 DNA. A D gene is named only where the DNA matches it firmly. Only some rows state a clone size, as once, few, many or a class for expanded clones.

d_call: TRBD1
clone_size: .
j_call: TRBJ1-2
v_call: TRBV29-1
cdr3_aa: CSVPTTGANYGYTF
cdr3_nt: TGCAGCGTCCCTACCACAGGGGCTAACTATGGCTACACCTTC

d_call: .
clone_size: .
j_call: TRBJ1-5
v_call: TRBV2
cdr3_aa: CASSSTPEDSGNQPQHF
cdr3_nt: TGTGCCAGCAGCTCCACACCAGAGGACTCTGGCAATCAGCCCCAGCATTTT

d_call: .
clone_size: .
j_call: TRBJ1-3
v_call: TRBV6-1
cdr3_aa: CASSEGRRGGNTIYF
cdr3_nt: TGTGCCAGCAGTGAGGGGAGAAGAGGAGGAAACACCATATATTTT

d_call: TRBD1
clone_size: .
j_call: TRBJ1-2
v_call: TRBV28
cdr3_aa: CASSPGGGTGGYTF
cdr3_nt: TGTGCCAGCTCTCCGGGAGGGGGCACGGGAGGCTACACCTTC

d_call: TRBD1
clone_size: .
j_call: TRBJ1-2
v_call: TRBV15
cdr3_aa: CATSQGAHGYTF
cdr3_nt: TGTGCCACCAGCCAGGGGGCACATGGCTACACCTTC

d_call: .
clone_size: .
j_call: TRBJ1-2
v_call: TRBV19
cdr3_aa: CASSPQAGGRYTF
cdr3_nt: TGTGCCAGTAGTCCCCAGGCAGGAGGACGCTACACCTTC

d_call: .
clone_size: .
j_call: TRBJ2-7
v_call: TRBV18
cdr3_aa: CASSPRGLSDEQYF
cdr3_nt: TGTGCCAGCTCACCACGGGGACTTAGCGACGAGCAGTACTTC

d_call: .
clone_size: .
j_call: TRBJ2-2
v_call: TRBV19
cdr3_aa: CASSMERQGGTGELFF
cdr3_nt: TGTGCCAGTAGTATGGAGCGTCAGGGAGGCACCGGGGAGCTGTTTTTT

d_call: TRBD1
clone_size: .
j_call: TRBJ1-6
v_call: TRBV7-9
cdr3_aa: CASSFGEQGTPLHF
cdr3_nt: TGTGCCAGCAGCTTCGGGGAACAGGGGACACCCCTCCACTTT

d_call: .
clone_size: .
j_call: TRBJ1-1
v_call: TRBV6-1
cdr3_aa: CASSSWTAYEAFF
cdr3_nt: TGTGCCAGCAGTTCCTGGACAGCCTATGAAGCTTTCTTT

d_call: .
clone_size: .
j_call: TRBJ1-5
v_call: TRBV7-9
cdr3_aa: CASSLDGQPQHF
cdr3_nt: TGTGCCAGCAGCTTAGACGGGCAGCCCCAGCATTTT

d_call: .
clone_size: .
j_call: TRBJ1-1
v_call: TRBV7-8
cdr3_aa: CASSLARSEAFF
cdr3_nt: TGTGCCAGCAGCTTAGCCCGGTCTGAAGCTTTCTTT

d_call: .
clone_size: once
j_call: TRBJ2-5
v_call: TRBV9
cdr3_aa: CASSVYQGVGETQYF
cdr3_nt: TGTGCCAGCAGCGTATATCAGGGCGTCGGGGAGACCCAGTACTTC

d_call: TRBD1
clone_size: .
j_call: TRBJ1-4
v_call: TRBV5-6
cdr3_aa: CASSNSSGTGGATNEKLFF
cdr3_nt: TGTGCCAGCAGCAACTCCTCCGGGACAGGGGGCGCAACTAATGAAAAACTGTTTTTT

d_call: TRBD1
clone_size: .
j_call: TRBJ1-2
v_call: TRBV18
cdr3_aa: CASSLEDREGYGYTF
cdr3_nt: TGTGCCAGCTCGCTCGAGGACAGGGAAGGCTATGGCTACACCTTC

d_call: .
clone_size: .
j_call: TRBJ2-7
v_call: TRBV19
cdr3_aa: CATNRGPSYEQYF
cdr3_nt: TGTGCCACCAACCGGGGTCCAAGCTACGAGCAGTACTTC

d_call: TRBD1
clone_size: .
j_call: TRBJ1-2
v_call: TRBV7-9
cdr3_aa: CSSSSSTGGGLHYGYTF
cdr3_nt: TGTTCCAGCAGCTCATCTACAGGGGGTGGTCTCCACTATGGCTACACCTTC

d_call: TRBD1
clone_size: few
j_call: TRBJ1-1
v_call: TRBV5-1
cdr3_aa: CASSSQGAPTEAFF
cdr3_nt: TGCGCCAGCAGCTCACAGGGGGCCCCCACTGAAGCTTTCTTT

d_call: .
clone_size: .
j_call: TRBJ1-4
v_call: TRBV5-1
cdr3_aa: CASSPGLGFNEKLFF
cdr3_nt: TGCGCCAGCAGCCCTGGTCTCGGGTTTAATGAAAAACTGTTTTTT

d_call: .
clone_size: .
j_call: TRBJ2-7
v_call: TRBV13
cdr3_aa: CASSERGYYEQYF
cdr3_nt: TGTGCCAGCAGCGAGAGGGGGTACTACGAGCAGTACTTC

d_call: TRBD1
clone_size: .
j_call: TRBJ2-7
v_call: TRBV6-5
cdr3_aa: CASRSDRGHDEQYF
cdr3_nt: TGTGCCAGCAGGAGTGACAGGGGGCACGACGAGCAGTACTTC

d_call: TRBD1
clone_size: .
j_call: TRBJ1-5
v_call: TRBV2
cdr3_aa: CASSPDRVHQPQHF
cdr3_nt: TGTGCCAGCAGCCCCGACAGGGTTCATCAGCCCCAGCATTTT

d_call: .
clone_size: once
j_call: TRBJ2-7
v_call: TRBV15
cdr3_aa: CATSRERGFDEQYF
cdr3_nt: TGTGCCACCAGCAGAGAGAGAGGGTTCGACGAGCAGTACTTC

d_call: .
clone_size: .
j_call: TRBJ1-1
v_call: TRBV6-5
cdr3_aa: CASTPGGGTEAFF
cdr3_nt: TGTGCCAGCACTCCCGGGGGGGGCACTGAAGCTTTCTTT

d_call: TRBD1
clone_size: .
j_call: TRBJ2-7
v_call: TRBV6-1
cdr3_aa: CASSVGTGSLGDYEQYF
cdr3_nt: TGTGCCAGCAGTGTGGGGACAGGCTCTCTAGGTGACTACGAGCAGTACTTC

d_call: .
clone_size: .
j_call: TRBJ2-5
v_call: TRBV6-5
cdr3_aa: CASSYLSAGFTETQYF
cdr3_nt: TGTGCCAGCAGTTATCTCTCGGCGGGGTTCACAGAGACCCAGTACTTC

d_call: TRBD1
clone_size: .
j_call: TRBJ1-1
v_call: TRBV14
cdr3_aa: CASSRATGMRAFF
cdr3_nt: TGTGCCAGCAGCCGGGCGACAGGGATGAGAGCTTTCTTT

d_call: .
clone_size: .
j_call: TRBJ1-1
v_call: TRBV7-6
cdr3_aa: CASSAMAGGQNTEAFF
cdr3_nt: TGTGCCAGCAGCGCCATGGCGGGCGGTCAGAACACTGAAGCTTTCTTT

d_call: TRBD2
clone_size: .
j_call: TRBJ2-1
v_call: TRBV19
cdr3_aa: CASSMASGRNEQFF
cdr3_nt: TGTGCCAGTAGTATGGCTAGCGGGCGCAATGAGCAGTTCTTC

d_call: .
clone_size: .
j_call: TRBJ2-1
v_call: TRBV7-8
cdr3_aa: CASSLGWGLHNEQFF
cdr3_nt: TGTGCCAGCAGCTTAGGCTGGGGGCTACACAATGAGCAGTTCTTC

d_call: TRBD2
clone_size: .
j_call: TRBJ2-1
v_call: TRBV5-5
cdr3_aa: CASSLDGRAWDEQFF
cdr3_nt: TGTGCCAGCAGCTTGGACGGGAGGGCCTGGGATGAGCAGTTCTTC

d_call: .
clone_size: .
j_call: TRBJ1-2
v_call: TRBV29-1
cdr3_aa: CSVDNQAYGYTF
cdr3_nt: TGCAGCGTTGATAACCAGGCCTATGGCTACACCTTC

d_call: .
clone_size: .
j_call: TRBJ1-1
v_call: TRBV4-1
cdr3_aa: CASSQGLGVNTEAFF
cdr3_nt: TGCGCCAGCAGCCAAGGATTAGGGGTGAACACTGAAGCTTTCTTT

d_call: TRBD1
clone_size: .
j_call: TRBJ2-5
v_call: TRBV29-1
cdr3_aa: CSVRDSSETQYF
cdr3_nt: TGCAGCGTTCGGGACAGCTCGGAGACCCAGTACTTC

d_call: .
clone_size: .
j_call: TRBJ2-7
v_call: TRBV10-2
cdr3_aa: CASSEGSKGEQYF
cdr3_nt: TGCGCCAGCAGTGAGGGGAGTAAAGGCGAGCAGTACTTC

d_call: TRBD1
clone_size: .
j_call: TRBJ2-7
v_call: TRBV2
cdr3_aa: CASSEGGTGRNEQYF
cdr3_nt: TGTGCCAGCAGTGAAGGTGGGACAGGACGTAACGAGCAGTACTTC

d_call: .
clone_size: .
j_call: TRBJ1-1
v_call: TRBV7-9
cdr3_aa: CASSPRGAGEAFF
cdr3_nt: TGTGCCAGCAGCCCGCGGGGGGCAGGGGAAGCTTTCTTT

d_call: TRBD1
clone_size: few
j_call: TRBJ1-2
v_call: TRBV9
cdr3_aa: CASSSPGQQYYGYTF
cdr3_nt: TGTGCCAGCAGCTCCCCGGGACAGCAGTATTATGGCTACACCTTC

d_call: .
clone_size: few
j_call: TRBJ1-1
v_call: TRBV12-5
cdr3_aa: CASGLWVSSGGNTEAFF
cdr3_nt: TGTGCTAGTGGTTTGTGGGTTTCGTCGGGGGGGAACACTGAAGCTTTCTTT

d_call: .
clone_size: .
j_call: TRBJ2-7
v_call: TRBV7-9
cdr3_aa: CASSRGSGLASYEQYF
cdr3_nt: TGTGCCAGCAGCCGAGGCTCTGGCCTAGCCTCCTACGAGCAGTACTTC

d_call: .
clone_size: .
j_call: TRBJ1-4
v_call: TRBV18
cdr3_aa: CASSHTGGRDEKLFF
cdr3_nt: TGTGCCAGCTCCCACACGGGGGGCAGGGATGAAAAACTGTTTTTT

d_call: TRBD2
clone_size: .
j_call: TRBJ2-1
v_call: TRBV6-1
cdr3_aa: CASSEEGLGGNEQFF
cdr3_nt: TGTGCCAGCAGTGAAGAAGGACTAGGAGGGAATGAGCAGTTCTTC

d_call: TRBD1
clone_size: .
j_call: TRBJ1-1
v_call: TRBV5-1
cdr3_aa: CASSLGDSYTEAFF
cdr3_nt: TGCGCCAGCAGCTTGGGGGACAGCTACACTGAAGCTTTCTTT

d_call: .
clone_size: .
j_call: TRBJ1-5
v_call: TRBV6-1
cdr3_aa: CASRGGNQPQHF
cdr3_nt: TGTGCCAGCAGGGGGGGTAATCAGCCCCAGCATTTT

d_call: .
clone_size: few
j_call: TRBJ2-7
v_call: TRBV7-8
cdr3_aa: CASSPGTGAYEQYF
cdr3_nt: TGTGCCAGCAGCCCGGGGACTGGTGCCTACGAGCAGTACTTC

d_call: .
clone_size: .
j_call: TRBJ2-7
v_call: TRBV5-1
cdr3_aa: CASSLAPPDNAYEQYF
cdr3_nt: TGCGCCAGCAGCCTCGCCCCCCCGGACAACGCCTACGAGCAGTACTTC

d_call: TRBD2
clone_size: .
j_call: TRBJ2-5
v_call: TRBV29-1
cdr3_aa: CSVRASGTFPAQYF
cdr3_nt: TGCAGCGTTAGGGCTAGCGGGACCTTTCCGGCCCAGTACTTC

d_call: .
clone_size: .
j_call: TRBJ1-6
v_call: TRBV5-5
cdr3_aa: CASRVEFNSPLHF
cdr3_nt: TGTGCCAGCAGGGTGGAGTTTAATTCACCCCTCCACTTT

d_call: .
clone_size: .
j_call: TRBJ2-7
v_call: TRBV11-3
cdr3_aa: CASSLDQGQLYEQYF
cdr3_nt: TGTGCCAGCAGCTTAGATCAAGGACAGCTCTACGAGCAGTACTTC

d_call: .
clone_size: once
j_call: TRBJ1-2
v_call: TRBV7-9
cdr3_aa: CASSLRAGSNLHGYTF
cdr3_nt: TGTGCCAGCAGCTTAAGAGCGGGATCGAATTTACATGGCTACACCTTC

d_call: TRBD1
clone_size: .
j_call: TRBJ1-6
v_call: TRBV2
cdr3_aa: CASRNSGTGGSYYNSPLHF
cdr3_nt: TGTGCCAGCAGGAACTCCGGGACAGGGGGAAGTTACTATAATTCACCCCTCCACTTT

d_call: .
clone_size: once
j_call: TRBJ1-5
v_call: TRBV15
cdr3_aa: CATSMSGAPQHF
cdr3_nt: TGTGCCACCAGCATGTCTGGGGCCCCCCAGCATTTT

d_call: .
clone_size: .
j_call: TRBJ2-7
v_call: TRBV29-1
cdr3_aa: CSVPADSSYEQYF
cdr3_nt: TGCAGCGTTCCTGCCGACAGCTCCTACGAGCAGTACTTC